This T cell receptor (beta chain) derives from a study of shared clonotypes between healthy human individuals. In the study overall: Each donor contributed plates that comprised three CD4 naive, three CD4 memory, two CD8 naive and one CD8 memory. General study points: Few donors restricted represented genetic and exposure-history diversity. Unshared clonotypes carried lower generation probabilities than those common to all four donors.

This clone was detected only once. What it binds is unknown. The sample carries other DNA sequences with the same CDR3. The CDR3 length is 13 residues. The ends were cut back, 4 bases at V and 2 bases at J, with 8 bases in the middle. Looked up from germline, CDR1 is SNHLY and CDR2 is FYNNEI. Naive CD8 isolation took CD45RO-negative cells positively selected for CCR7 and excluded terminally differentiated effector memory CD45RA+ cells. Authors' data handling: ImmunoSEQ yielded junction-only sequences lacking quality scores, so filtering differed. The data were produced by immunoSEQ multiplex PCR, yet TCRdb's version contains in-frame clones alone and is incomplete. Clone size and V and J calls were adopted from that table, with D and trimming inferred from the DNA. The data show fewer than 800,000 clones, 92% seen once.

V is TRBV2 and J is TRBJ1-2, with unresolved D. The receptor was isolated from a man aged 25-45 years in good health. The sample comprised naive CD8+ T cells sorted from blood. CDR3 DNA: TGTGCCAGCAGTGGGCAGGAGAACTATGGCTACACCTTC. This sequence encodes CASSGQENYGYTF.